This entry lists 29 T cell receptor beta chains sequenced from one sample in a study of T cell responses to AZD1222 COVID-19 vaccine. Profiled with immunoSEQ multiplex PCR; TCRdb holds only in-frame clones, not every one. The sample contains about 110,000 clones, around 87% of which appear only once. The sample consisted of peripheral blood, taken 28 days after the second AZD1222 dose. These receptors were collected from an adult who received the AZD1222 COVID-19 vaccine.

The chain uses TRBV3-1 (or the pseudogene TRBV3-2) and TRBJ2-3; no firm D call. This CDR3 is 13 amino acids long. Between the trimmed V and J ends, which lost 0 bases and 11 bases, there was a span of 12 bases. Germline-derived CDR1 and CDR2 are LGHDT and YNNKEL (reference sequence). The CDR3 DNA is TGTGCCAGCAGCCAAGAGGGGAAGCGCAAGCAGTATTTT. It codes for CASSQEGKRKQYF.

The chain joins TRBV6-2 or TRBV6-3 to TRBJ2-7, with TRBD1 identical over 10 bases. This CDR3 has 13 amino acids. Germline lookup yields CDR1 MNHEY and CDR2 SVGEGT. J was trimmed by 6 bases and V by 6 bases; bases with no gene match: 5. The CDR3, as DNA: TGTGCCAGCAGCCAAGGACAGGGGGGCGAGCAGTACTTC. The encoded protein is CASSQGQGGEQYF.

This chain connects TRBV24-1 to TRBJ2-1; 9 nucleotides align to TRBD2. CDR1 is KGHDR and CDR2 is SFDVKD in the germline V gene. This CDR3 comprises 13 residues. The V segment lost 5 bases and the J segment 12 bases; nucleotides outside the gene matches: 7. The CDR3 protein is CATSGLAGPTQFF. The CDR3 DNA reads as TGTGCCACCAGTGGGCTAGCGGGGCCTACGCAGTTCTTC.

The CDR3 DNA reads TGTGCCAGCAGACCAACAGGGAGCCACACCGGGGAGCTGTTTTTT. Amino acids: CASRPTGSHTGELFF. V is TRBV28 and J is TRBJ2-2, with D possibly being TRBD1 (6 bases). The germline V and J ends were trimmed by 6 bases and 3 bases, with 14 bases remaining between them. The CDR3 sequence is 15 residues long. Germline CDR1 MDHEN, CDR2 SYDVKM. Looking up the rest from reference TRBV28 and TRBJ2-2 gives the full variable domain: DVKVTQSSRYLVKRTGEKVFLECVQDMDHENMFWYRQDPGLGLRLIYFSYDVKMKEKGDIPEGYSVSREKKERFSLILESASTNQTSMYLCASRPTGSHTGELFFGEGSRLTVL.

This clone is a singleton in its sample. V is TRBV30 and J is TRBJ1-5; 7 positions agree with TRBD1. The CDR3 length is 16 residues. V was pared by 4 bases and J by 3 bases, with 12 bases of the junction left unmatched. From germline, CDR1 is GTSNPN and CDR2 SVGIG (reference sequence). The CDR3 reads CAWTSQGLPFNQPQHF. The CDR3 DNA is TGTGCCTGGACCTCACAGGGGCTACCTTTCAATCAGCCCCAGCATTTT.

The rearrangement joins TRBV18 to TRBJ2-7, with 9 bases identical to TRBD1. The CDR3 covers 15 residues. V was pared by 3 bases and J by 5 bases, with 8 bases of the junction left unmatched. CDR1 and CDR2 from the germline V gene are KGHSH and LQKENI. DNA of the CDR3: TGTGCCAGCTCACCGCGGACAGGGGCAGAGGACGAGCAGTACTTC. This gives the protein CASSPRTGAEDEQYF.

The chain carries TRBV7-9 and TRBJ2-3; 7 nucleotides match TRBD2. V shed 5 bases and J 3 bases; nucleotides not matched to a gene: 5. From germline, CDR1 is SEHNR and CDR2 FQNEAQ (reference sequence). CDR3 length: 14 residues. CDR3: CASSQNSGTDTQYF. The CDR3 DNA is TGTGCCAGCAGCCAAAATAGCGGGACAGATACGCAGTATTTT.

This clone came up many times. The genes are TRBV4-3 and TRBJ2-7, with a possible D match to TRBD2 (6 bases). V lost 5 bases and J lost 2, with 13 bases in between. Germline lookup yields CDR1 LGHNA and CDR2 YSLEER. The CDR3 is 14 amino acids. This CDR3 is CASSAGAGTYEQYF. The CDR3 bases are TGCGCCAGCAGCGCGGGCGCGGGAACCTACGAGCAGTACTTC.

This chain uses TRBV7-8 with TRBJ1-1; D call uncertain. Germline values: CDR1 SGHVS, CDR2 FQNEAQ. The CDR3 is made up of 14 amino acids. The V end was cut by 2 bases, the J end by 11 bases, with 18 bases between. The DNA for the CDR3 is TGTGCCAGCAGCTTAAGCGCTCAAATAGGGTTGGCTTTCTTT. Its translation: CASSLSAQIGLAFF. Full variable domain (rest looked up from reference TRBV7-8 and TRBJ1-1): GAGVSQSPRYKVAKRGQDVALRCDPISGHVSLFWYQQALGQGPEFLTYFQNEAQLDKSGLPSDRFFAERPEGSVSTLKIQRTQQEDSAVYLCASSLSAQIGLAFFGQGTRLTVV.

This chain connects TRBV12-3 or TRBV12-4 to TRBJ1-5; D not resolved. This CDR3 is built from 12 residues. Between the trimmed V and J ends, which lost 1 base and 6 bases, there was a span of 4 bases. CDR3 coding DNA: TGTGCCAGCAGTTTAGAGAGTCAGCCCCAGCATTTT. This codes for CASSLESQPQHF.

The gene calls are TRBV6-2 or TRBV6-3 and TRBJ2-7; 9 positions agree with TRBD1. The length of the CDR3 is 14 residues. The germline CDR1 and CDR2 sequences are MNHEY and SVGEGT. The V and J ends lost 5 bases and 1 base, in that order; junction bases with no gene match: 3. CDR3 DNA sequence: TGTGCCAGCAGTCAGGGACAGGGATCCTACGAGCAGTACTTC. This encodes CASSQGQGSYEQYF.

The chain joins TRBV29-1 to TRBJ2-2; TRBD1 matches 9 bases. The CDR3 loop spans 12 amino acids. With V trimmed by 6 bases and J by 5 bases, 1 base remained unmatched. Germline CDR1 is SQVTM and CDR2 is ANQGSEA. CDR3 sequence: CSVGQGTGELFF. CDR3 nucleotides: TGCAGCGTCGGACAGGGGACCGGGGAGCTGTTTTTT.

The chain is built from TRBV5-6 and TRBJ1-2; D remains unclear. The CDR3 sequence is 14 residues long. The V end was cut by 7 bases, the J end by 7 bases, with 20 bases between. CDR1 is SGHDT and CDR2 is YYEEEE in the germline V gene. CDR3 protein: CASRRRYSLPGYTF. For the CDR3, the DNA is TGTGCCAGCCGAAGAAGATACAGCCTACCTGGCTACACCTTC.

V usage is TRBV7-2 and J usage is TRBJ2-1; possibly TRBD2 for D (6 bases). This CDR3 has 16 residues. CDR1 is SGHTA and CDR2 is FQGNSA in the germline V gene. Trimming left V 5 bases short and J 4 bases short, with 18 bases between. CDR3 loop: CASSPRLSGLYNEQFF. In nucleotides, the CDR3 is TGTGCCAGCAGCCCCCGACTGAGCGGGTTGTACAATGAGCAGTTCTTC.

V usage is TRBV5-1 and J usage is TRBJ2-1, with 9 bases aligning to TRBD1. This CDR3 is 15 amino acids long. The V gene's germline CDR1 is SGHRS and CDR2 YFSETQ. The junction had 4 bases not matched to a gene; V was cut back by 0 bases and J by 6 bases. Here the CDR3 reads CASSLVPDRGNEQFF. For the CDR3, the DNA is TGCGCCAGCAGCTTGGTACCGGACAGGGGCAATGAGCAGTTCTTC.

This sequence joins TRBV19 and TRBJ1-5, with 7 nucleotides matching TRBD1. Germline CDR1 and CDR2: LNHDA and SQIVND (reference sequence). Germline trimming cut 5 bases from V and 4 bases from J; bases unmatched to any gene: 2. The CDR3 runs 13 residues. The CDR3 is CASSGQVNQPQHF. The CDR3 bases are TGTGCCAGTAGTGGACAGGTAAATCAGCCCCAGCATTTT.

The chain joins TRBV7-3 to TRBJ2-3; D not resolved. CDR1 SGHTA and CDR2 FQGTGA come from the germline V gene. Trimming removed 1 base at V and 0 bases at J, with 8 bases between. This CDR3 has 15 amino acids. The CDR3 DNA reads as TGTGCCAGCAGCTTAAGTGGCGGAAGCACAGATACGCAGTATTTT. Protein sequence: CASSLSGGSTDTQYF.

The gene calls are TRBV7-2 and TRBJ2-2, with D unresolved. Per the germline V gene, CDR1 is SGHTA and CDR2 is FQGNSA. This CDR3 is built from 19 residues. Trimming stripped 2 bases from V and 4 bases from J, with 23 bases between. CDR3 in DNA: TGTGCCAGCAGCTTAATTAGGTGGACGTTGAATGCCTTCACCGGGGAGCTGTTTTTT. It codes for CASSLIRWTLNAFTGELFF. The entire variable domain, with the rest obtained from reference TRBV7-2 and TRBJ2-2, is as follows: GAGVSQSPSNKVTEKGKDVELRCDPISGHTALYWYRQSLGQGLEFLIYFQGNSAPDKSGLPSDRFSAERTGGSVSTLTIQRTQQEDSAVYLCASSLIRWTLNAFTGELFFGEGSRLTVL.

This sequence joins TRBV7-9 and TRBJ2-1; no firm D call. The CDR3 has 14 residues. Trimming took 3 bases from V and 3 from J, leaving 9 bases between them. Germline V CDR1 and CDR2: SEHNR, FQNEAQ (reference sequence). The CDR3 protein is CASSLSVYYNEQFF. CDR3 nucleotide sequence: TGTGCCAGCAGCTTGTCTGTATACTACAATGAGCAGTTCTTC.

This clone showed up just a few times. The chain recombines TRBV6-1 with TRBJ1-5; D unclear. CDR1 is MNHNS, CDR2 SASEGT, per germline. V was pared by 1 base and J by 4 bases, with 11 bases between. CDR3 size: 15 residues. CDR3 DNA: TGTGCCAGCAGTGAAGGGGAAAAAGGAAATCAGCCCCAGCATTTT. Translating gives CASSEGEKGNQPQHF.

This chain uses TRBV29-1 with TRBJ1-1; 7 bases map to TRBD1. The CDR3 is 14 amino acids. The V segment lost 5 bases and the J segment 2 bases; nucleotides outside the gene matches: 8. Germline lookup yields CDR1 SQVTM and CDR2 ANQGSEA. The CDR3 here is CSVCRTGFNTEAFF. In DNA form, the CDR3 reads TGCAGCGTTTGCCGGACAGGATTTAACACTGAAGCTTTCTTT.

The CDR3 DNA follows: TGTGCCAGCAGCTTAGGTGACACCCACGGAAGTGAGCAGTTCTTC. It codes for CASSLGDTHGSEQFF. The chain combines TRBV7-9 with TRBJ2-1, with D hard to call. In germline, CDR1 is SEHNR, CDR2 FQNEAQ (reference sequence). Trimming cost V 1 base and J 9 bases, with 16 bases left between them. This CDR3 is built from 15 residues.

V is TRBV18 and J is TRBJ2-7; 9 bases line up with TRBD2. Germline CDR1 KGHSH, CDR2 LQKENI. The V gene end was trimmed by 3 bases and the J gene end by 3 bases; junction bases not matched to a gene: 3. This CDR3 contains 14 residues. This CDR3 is CASSPQREVYEQYF. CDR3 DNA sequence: TGTGCCAGCTCACCCCAGCGGGAGGTCTACGAGCAGTACTTC. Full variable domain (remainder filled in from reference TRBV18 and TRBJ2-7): NAGVMQNPRHLVRRRGQEARLRCSPMKGHSHVYWYRQLPEEGLKFMVYLQKENIIDESGMPKERFSAEFPKEGPSILRIQQVVRGDSAAYFCASSPQREVYEQYFGPGTRLTVT.

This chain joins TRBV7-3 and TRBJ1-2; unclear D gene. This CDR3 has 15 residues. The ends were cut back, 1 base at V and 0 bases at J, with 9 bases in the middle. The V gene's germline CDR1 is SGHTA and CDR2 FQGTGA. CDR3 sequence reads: CASSLMAEANYGYTF. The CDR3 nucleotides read TGTGCCAGCAGCTTAATGGCAGAAGCTAACTATGGCTACACCTTC.

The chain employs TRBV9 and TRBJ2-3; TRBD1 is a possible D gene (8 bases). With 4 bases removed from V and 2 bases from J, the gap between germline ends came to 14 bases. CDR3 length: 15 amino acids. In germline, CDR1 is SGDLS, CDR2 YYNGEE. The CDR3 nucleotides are TGTGCCAGCAGCAAACAGGGGGGGGTCACAGATACGCAGTATTTT. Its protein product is CASSKQGGVTDTQYF.

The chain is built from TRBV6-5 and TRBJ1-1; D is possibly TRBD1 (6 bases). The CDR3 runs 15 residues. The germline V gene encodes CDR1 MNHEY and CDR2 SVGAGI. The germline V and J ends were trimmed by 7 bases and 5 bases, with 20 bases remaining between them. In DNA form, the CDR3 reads TGTGCCAGCACCTTTCAACGGGGGAGGGGGACTGAAGCTTTCTTT. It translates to CASTFQRGRGTEAFF.

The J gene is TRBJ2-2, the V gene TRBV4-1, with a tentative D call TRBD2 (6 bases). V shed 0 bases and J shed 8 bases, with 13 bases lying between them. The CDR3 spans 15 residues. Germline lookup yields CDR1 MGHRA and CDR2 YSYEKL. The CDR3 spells CASSQDRGGTGELFF. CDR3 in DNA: TGCGCCAGCAGCCAAGATAGGGGCGGGACTGGGGAGCTGTTTTTT.

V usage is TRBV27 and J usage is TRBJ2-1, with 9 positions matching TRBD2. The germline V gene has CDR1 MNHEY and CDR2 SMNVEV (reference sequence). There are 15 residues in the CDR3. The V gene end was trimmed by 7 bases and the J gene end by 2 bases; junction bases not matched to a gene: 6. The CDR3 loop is CASTAAGGPYNEQFF. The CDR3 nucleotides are TGTGCCAGCACAGCAGCGGGAGGCCCCTACAATGAGCAGTTCTTC.

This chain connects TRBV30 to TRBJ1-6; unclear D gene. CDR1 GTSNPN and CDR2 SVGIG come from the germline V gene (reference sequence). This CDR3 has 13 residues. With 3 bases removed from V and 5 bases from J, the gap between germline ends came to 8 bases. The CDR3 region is CAWSPIDNSPLHF. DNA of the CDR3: TGTGCCTGGAGCCCCATCGATAATTCACCCCTCCACTTT.